The 13 T cell receptor beta chains listed next were all sequenced from one sample in a study of T cells in Graves' hyperthyroidism and ophthalmopathy. TCR beta CDR3 sequences were amplified from RNA transcripts. The HTBI primer set served for first-round RT-PCR of the TCR CDR3. Using its own MiXCR run on the multiplex PCR reads, TCRdb lists one record per CDR3 protein. This table has 550,000 to 650,000 distinct CDR3 sequences, 12% to 15% appearing once. Sequencing was performed on blood. Receptor source: a woman aged 40-49 years with Graves' hyperthyroidism.

This clonotype was seen at least ten times. The chain combines TRBV7-8 with TRBJ1-4; 10 bases fit TRBD1. The CDR3 contains 14 residues. Germline CDR1 is SGHVS and CDR2 is FQNEAQ. J gave up 7 bases and V 2 bases, and 1 base lay outside the gene matches. The CDR3 DNA reads TGTGCCAGCAGCTTACGGGACAGGGGTGAAAAACTGTTTTTT. Translation gives CASSLRDRGEKLFF.

V is TRBV9 and J is TRBJ2-6; D may be TRBD1 (5 bases). The germline V gene has CDR1 SGDLS and CDR2 YYNGEE. The length of the CDR3 is 15 residues. The V end lost 3 bases, the J end lost 2 bases, and 9 bases lay between the germline ends. CDR3 nucleotides: TGTGCCAGCAGCGATCTCAGGGCTGGGGCCAACGTCCTGACTTTC. Residues: CASSDLRAGANVLTF.

This clonotype was picked up many times. This rearrangement joins TRBV13 to TRBJ2-1; 14 bases map to TRBD2. The CDR3 is 16 amino acids. V lost 5 bases, J lost 8 bases, and 8 bases stayed unmatched. In germline, CDR1 is PRHDT, CDR2 FYEKMQ (reference sequence). The CDR3 spells CASSPTTSGRGHEQFF. The CDR3 region has the DNA TGTGCCAGCAGCCCCACGACTAGCGGGAGGGGCCATGAGCAGTTCTTC.

This clonotype was detected only a few times. The chain carries TRBV6-1 and TRBJ2-2; a possible D gene is TRBD1 (5 bases). Trimming shortened V by 6 bases and J by 3 bases, and 14 bases separated the two germline ends. Germline V CDR1 and CDR2: MNHNS, SASEGT. The CDR3 extends over 15 amino acids. CDR3 protein: CASRPQGIDTGELFF. The CDR3 nucleotides read TGTGCCAGCAGACCCCAGGGTATCGACACCGGGGAGCTGTTTTTT.

This chain connects TRBV5-6 to TRBJ1-1, with TRBD1 matching 7 bases. Germline values: CDR1 SGHDT, CDR2 YYEEEE. V dropped 3 bases and J dropped 5; count of bases not matched to a gene: 10. CDR3 length: 15 amino acids. DNA of the CDR3: TGTGCCAGCAGCTGGGACCGACAGGGAAAAACTGAAGCTTTCTTT. Encoded protein: CASSWDRQGKTEAFF.

The CDR3 sequence is CASRTGYSTNEKLFF. Here the CDR3 DNA reads TGTGCCAGTAGGACAGGCTACTCAACTAATGAAAAACTGTTTTTT. The chain carries TRBV19 and TRBJ1-4, with TRBD1 as a possible D gene (6 bases). CDR1 is LNHDA, CDR2 SQIVND, per germline (reference sequence). This CDR3 region has 15 residues. V lost 6 bases and J lost 0, with 11 bases in between.

This clonotype was observed many times. V usage is TRBV2 and J usage is TRBJ2-7; 10 nucleotides match TRBD2. Per germline, CDR1 SNHLY and CDR2 FYNNEI. The J segment lost 4 bases and the V segment lost 7 bases, leaving 28 bases of the junction unmatched. CDR3 size: 21 residues. The CDR3 DNA sequence: TGTGCCAGCACGGGACTAGCGAGAGCTACCCGTCATACCCGAGAATCATACGAGCAGTACTTC. Translating it yields CASTGLARATRHTRESYEQYF.

The chain carries TRBV6-1 and TRBJ2-2; 8 bases are shared with TRBD1. From germline, CDR1 is MNHNS and CDR2 SASEGT. V gave up 6 bases and J gave up 6 bases; unmatched junction bases: 9. CDR3 length: 15 amino acids. The CDR3 loop is CASSPQGAVAGELFF. As DNA, the CDR3 is TGTGCCAGCAGCCCTCAGGGGGCGGTCGCCGGGGAGCTGTTTTTT.

This clonotype was detected many times. V is TRBV29-1 and J is TRBJ2-5; 10 nucleotides align to TRBD1. The CDR3 extends over 15 amino acids. Germline V CDR1 and CDR2: SQVTM, ANQGSEA. V gave up 0 bases and J gave up 3 bases; unmatched junction bases: 4. CDR3 sequence (DNA): TGCAGCGTTGAAGATACGGGGACAGGGGAAGAGACCCAGTACTTC. Encoded protein: CSVEDTGTGEETQYF.

This clonotype was observed at least ten times. The chain carries TRBV9 and TRBJ2-1, with 7 bases fitting TRBD2. Losses at the gene ends were 0 bases for V and 3 bases for J; bases not matched to a gene: 3. This CDR3 comprises 15 residues. Germline CDR1 SGDLS, CDR2 YYNGEE. CDR3 nucleotide sequence: TGTGCCAGCAGCGTAGAATGGACTAGCTACAATGAGCAGTTCTTC. Translated, it gives CASSVEWTSYNEQFF.

This clonotype was observed many times. The DNA for the CDR3 is TGTGCCAGCAGCCTAGCGGCTTACAATGAGCAGTTCTTC. Protein sequence: CASSLAAYNEQFF. The chain recombines TRBV11-2 with TRBJ2-1, with TRBD2 matching 7 bases. After removal of 5 bases from V and 4 bases from J, the junction contained 2 bases not matched to a gene. Germline V lookup: CDR1 SGHAT, CDR2 FQNNGV. The CDR3 has 13 amino acids.

This clonotype was found many times. V usage is TRBV12-3 or TRBV12-4 and J usage is TRBJ2-5, with TRBD1 matching over 12 bases. J was trimmed by 4 bases and V by 6 bases; bases with no gene match: 6. The CDR3 extends over 15 amino acids. DNA for the CDR3: TGTGCCAGCAGCCCAGGGACAGGGGGCCCAGAGACCCAGTACTTC. Protein: CASSPGTGGPETQYF.

This clonotype was seen more than once but under ten times. The V gene is TRBV24-1, the J gene TRBJ2-1; no reliable D call. The germline V gene has CDR1 KGHDR and CDR2 SFDVKD. V was pared by 5 bases and J by 8 bases, with 6 bases between. The CDR3 length is 11 residues. The CDR3 DNA reads TGTGCCACCAGTGCTTTCGATGAGCAGTTCTTC. Translating it yields CATSAFDEQFF.